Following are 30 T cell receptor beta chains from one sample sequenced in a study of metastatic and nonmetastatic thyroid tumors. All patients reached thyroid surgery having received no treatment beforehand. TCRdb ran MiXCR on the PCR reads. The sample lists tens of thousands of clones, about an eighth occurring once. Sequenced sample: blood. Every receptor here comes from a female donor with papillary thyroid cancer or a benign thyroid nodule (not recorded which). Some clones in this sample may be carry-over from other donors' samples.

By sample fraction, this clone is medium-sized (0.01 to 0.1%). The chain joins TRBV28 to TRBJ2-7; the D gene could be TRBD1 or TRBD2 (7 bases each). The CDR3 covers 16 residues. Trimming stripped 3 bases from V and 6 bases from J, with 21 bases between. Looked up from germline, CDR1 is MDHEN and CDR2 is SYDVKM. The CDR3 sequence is CASSFPPITGEGEQYF. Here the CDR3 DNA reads TGTGCCAGCAGTTTTCCTCCTATAACAGGGGAGGGCGAGCAGTACTTC.

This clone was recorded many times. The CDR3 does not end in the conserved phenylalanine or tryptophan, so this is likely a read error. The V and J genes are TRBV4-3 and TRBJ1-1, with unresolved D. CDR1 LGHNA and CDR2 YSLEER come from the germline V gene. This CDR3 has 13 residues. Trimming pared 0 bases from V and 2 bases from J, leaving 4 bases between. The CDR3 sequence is CASSQDINTEAFC. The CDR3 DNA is TGCGCCAGCAGCCAAGATATAAACACTGAAGCTTTCTGT.

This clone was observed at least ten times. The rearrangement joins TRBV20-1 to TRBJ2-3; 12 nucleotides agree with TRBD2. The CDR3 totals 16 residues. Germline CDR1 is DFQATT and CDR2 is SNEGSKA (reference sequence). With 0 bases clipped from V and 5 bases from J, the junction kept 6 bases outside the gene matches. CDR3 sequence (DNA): TGCAGTGCTAGAGAGGGGCTAGCGGGAGGGGAAGATACGCAGTATTTT. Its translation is CSAREGLAGGEDTQYF.

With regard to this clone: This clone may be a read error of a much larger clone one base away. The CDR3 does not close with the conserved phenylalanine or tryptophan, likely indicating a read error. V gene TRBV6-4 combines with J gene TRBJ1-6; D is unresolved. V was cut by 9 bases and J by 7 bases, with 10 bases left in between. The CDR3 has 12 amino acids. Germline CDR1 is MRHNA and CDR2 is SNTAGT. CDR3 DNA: TGTGCCAGTCCGCTTTGCAATTCACCCCTCCACTCT. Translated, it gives CASPLCNSPLHS.

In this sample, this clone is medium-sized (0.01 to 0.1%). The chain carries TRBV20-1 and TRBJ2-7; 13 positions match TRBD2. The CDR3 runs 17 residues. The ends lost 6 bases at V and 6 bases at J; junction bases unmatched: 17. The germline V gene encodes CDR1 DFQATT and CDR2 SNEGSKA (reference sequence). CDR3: CSALGLAGVSTGGEQYF. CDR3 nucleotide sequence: TGCAGTGCCCTTGGACTAGCGGGAGTTAGCACAGGGGGCGAGCAGTACTTC.

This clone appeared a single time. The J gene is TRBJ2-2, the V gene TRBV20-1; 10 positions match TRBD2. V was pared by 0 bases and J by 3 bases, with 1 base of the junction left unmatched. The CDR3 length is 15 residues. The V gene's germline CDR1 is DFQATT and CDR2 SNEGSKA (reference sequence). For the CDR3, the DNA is TGCAGTGCTAGAGATCTAGCGGGAGACACCGGGGAGCTGTTTTTT. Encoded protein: CSARDLAGDTGELFF.

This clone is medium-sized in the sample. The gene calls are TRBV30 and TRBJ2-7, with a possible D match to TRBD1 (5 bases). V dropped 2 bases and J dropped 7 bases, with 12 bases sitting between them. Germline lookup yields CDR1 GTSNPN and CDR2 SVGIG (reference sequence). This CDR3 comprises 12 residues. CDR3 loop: CAWSHTGVEQYF. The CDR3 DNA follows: TGTGCCTGGAGTCACACAGGAGTGGAGCAGTACTTC. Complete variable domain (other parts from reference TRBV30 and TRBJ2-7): SQTIHQWPATLVQPVGSPLSLECTVEGTSNPNLYWYRQAAGRGLQLLFYSVGIGQISSEVPQNLSASRPQDRQFILSSKKLLLSDSGFYLCAWSHTGVEQYFGPGTRLTVT.

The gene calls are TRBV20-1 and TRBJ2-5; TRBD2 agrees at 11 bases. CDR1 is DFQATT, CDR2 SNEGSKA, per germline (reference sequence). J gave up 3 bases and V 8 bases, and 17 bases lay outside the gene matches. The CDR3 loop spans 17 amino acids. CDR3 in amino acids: CSSAPGLAVGGKETQYF. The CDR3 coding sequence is TGCAGTTCGGCTCCGGGACTAGCGGTAGGAGGGAAAGAGACCCAGTACTTC.

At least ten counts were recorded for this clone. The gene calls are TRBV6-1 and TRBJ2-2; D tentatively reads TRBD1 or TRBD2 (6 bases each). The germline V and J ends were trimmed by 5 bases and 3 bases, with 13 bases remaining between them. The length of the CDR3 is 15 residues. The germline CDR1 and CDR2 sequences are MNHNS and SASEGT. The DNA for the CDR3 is TGTGCCAGCAGTTGGGGGGCTGCGGACACCGGGGAGCTGTTTTTT. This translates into CASSWGAADTGELFF.

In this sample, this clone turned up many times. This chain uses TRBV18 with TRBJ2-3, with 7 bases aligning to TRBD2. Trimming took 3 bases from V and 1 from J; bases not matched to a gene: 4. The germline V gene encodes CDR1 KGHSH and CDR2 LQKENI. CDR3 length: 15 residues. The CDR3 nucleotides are TGTGCCAGCTCACCGCCAGGGAGGGGCACAGATACGCAGTATTTT. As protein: CASSPPGRGTDTQYF.

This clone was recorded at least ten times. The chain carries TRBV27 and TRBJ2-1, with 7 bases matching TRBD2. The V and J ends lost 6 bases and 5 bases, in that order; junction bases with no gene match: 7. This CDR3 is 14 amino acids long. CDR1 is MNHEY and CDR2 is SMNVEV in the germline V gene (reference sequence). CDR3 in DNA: TGTGCCAGCAGGGGGGACTACCGTCACAATGAGCAGTTCTTC. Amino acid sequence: CASRGDYRHNEQFF.

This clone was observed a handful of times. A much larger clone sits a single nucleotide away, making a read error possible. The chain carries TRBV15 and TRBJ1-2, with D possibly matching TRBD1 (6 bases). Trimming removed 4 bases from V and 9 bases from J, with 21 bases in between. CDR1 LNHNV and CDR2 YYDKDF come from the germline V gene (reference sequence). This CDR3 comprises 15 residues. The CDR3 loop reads CATSNRPRGGLCYTF. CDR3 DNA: TGTGCCACCAGCAATCGCCCTAGGGGGGGGCTCTGCTACACCTTC.

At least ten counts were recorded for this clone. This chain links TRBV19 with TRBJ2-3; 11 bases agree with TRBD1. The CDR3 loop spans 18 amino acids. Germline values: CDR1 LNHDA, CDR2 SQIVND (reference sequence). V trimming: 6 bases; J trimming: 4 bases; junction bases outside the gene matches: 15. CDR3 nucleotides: TGTGCCAGTAGAAGGGCTCTCGGTAGGGGACAGGGGGCAGATACGCAGTATTTT. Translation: CASRRALGRGQGADTQYF.

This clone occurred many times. CDR3 residues: CSAGSGGGYTF. The DNA of the CDR3 is TGCAGTGCAGGGTCTGGGGGTGGCTACACCTTC. The genes are TRBV20-1 and TRBJ1-2; tentatively, D is TRBD1 (5 bases). The CDR3 is 11 residues long. Germline V gives CDR1 DFQATT, CDR2 SNEGSKA (reference sequence). Trimming shortened V by 6 bases and J by 7 bases, and 12 bases separated the two germline ends.

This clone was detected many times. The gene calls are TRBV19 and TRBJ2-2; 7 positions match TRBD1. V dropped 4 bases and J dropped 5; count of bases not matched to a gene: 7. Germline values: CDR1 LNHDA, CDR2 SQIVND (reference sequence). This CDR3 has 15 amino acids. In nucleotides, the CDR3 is TGTGCCAGTAGTACTCGACAGGGAATGACCGGGGAGCTGTTTTTT. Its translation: CASSTRQGMTGELFF.

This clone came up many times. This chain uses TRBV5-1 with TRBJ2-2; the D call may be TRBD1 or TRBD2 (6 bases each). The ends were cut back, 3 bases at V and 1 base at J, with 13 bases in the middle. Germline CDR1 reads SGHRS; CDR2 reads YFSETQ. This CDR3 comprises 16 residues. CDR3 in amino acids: CASSSEGGLNTGELFF. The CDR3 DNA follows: TGCGCCAGCAGCTCCGAGGGGGGACTGAACACCGGGGAGCTGTTTTTT.

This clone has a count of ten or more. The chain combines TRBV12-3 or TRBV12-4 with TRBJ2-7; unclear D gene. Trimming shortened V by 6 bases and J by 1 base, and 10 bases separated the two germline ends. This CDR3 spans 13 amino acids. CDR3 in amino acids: CASRIIPSYEQYF. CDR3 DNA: TGTGCCAGCAGGATCATACCTTCCTACGAGCAGTACTTC.

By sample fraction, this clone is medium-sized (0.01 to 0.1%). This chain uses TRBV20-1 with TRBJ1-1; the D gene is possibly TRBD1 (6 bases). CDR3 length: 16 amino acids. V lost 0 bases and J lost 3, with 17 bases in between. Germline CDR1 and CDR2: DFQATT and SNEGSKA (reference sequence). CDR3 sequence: CSARDVQSPGDTEAFF. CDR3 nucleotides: TGCAGTGCTAGAGATGTTCAGAGCCCAGGGGACACTGAAGCTTTCTTT.

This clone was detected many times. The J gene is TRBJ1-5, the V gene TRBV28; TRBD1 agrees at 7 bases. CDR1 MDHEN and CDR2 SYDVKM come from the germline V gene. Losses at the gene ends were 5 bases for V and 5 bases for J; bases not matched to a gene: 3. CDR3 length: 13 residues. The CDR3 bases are TGTGCCAGCAGTACAACAGGGGATCAGCCCCAGCATTTT. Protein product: CASSTTGDQPQHF.

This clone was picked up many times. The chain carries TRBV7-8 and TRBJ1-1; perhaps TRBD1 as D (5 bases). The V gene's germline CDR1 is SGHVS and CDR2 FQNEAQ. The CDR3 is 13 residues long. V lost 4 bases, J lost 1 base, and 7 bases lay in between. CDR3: CASSSDRNTEAFF. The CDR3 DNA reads TGTGCCAGCAGCTCCGACAGGAACACTGAAGCTTTCTTT.

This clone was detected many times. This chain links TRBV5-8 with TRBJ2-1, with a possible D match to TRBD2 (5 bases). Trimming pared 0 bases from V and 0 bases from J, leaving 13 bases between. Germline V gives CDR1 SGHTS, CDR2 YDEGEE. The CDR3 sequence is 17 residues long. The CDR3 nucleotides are TGTGCCAGCAGCTTGGGAGCAGCGGCTCGCTCCTACAATGAGCAGTTCTTC. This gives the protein CASSLGAAARSYNEQFF. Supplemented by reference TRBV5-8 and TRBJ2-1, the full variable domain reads EAGVTQSPTHLIKTRGQQATLRCSPISGHTSVYWYQQALGLGLQFLLWYDEGEERNRGNFPPRFSGRQFPNYSSELNVNALELEDSALYLCASSLGAAARSYNEQFFGPGTRLTVL.

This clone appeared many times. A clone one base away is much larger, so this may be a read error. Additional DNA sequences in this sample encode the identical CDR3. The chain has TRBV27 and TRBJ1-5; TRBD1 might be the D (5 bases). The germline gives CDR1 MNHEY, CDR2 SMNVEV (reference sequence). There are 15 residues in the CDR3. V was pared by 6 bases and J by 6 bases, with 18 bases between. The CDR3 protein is CASSLVAGTAQPQHF. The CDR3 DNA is TGTGCCAGCAGCTTAGTCGCCGGGACGGCTCAGCCCCAGCATTTT.

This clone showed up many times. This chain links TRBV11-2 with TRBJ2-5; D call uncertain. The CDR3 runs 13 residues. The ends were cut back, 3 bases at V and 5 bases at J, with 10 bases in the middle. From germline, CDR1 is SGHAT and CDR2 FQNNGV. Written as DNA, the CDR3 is TGTGCCAGCAGCTTTGGTTACAGTGAGACCCAGTACTTC. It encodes CASSFGYSETQYF.

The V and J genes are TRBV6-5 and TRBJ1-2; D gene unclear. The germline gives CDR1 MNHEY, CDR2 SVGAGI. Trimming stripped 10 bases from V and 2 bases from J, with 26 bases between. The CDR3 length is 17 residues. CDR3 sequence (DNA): TGTGCCAACATTTACTCAACCCACCGGCAGGCGAACTATGGCTACACCTTC. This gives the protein CANIYSTHRQANYGYTF.

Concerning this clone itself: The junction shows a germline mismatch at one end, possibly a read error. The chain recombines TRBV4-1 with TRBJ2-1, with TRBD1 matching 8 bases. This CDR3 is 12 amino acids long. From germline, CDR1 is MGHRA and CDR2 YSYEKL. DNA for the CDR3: TGCGCCACCAGCCACGACAGGGGTTGGCATTTCTTC. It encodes CATSHDRGWHFF.

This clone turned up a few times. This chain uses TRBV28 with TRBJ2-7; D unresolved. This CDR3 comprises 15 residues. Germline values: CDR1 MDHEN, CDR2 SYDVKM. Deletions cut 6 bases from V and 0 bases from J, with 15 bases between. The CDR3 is CASSSLPVDSYEQYF. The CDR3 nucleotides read TGTGCCAGCAGCTCCCTCCCGGTTGACTCCTACGAGCAGTACTTC.

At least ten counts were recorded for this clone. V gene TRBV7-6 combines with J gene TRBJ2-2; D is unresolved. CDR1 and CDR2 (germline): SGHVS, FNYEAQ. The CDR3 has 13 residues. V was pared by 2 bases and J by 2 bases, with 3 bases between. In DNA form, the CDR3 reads TGTGCCAGCAGCTTACATAACACCGGGGAGCTGTTTTTT. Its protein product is CASSLHNTGELFF.

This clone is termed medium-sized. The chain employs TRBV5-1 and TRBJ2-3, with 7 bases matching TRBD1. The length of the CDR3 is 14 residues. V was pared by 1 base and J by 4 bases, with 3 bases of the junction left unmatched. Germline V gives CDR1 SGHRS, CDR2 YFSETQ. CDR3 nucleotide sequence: TGCGCCAGCAGCTTGAGAGGGGGCGCAGATACGCAGTATTTT. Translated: CASSLRGGADTQYF.

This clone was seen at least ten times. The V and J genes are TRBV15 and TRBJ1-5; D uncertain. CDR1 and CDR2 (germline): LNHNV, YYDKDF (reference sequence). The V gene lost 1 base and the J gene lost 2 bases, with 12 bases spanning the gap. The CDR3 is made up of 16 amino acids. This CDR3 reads CATSRVIVRGNQPQHF. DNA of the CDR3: TGTGCCACCAGCAGAGTTATCGTAAGGGGCAATCAGCCCCAGCATTTT.

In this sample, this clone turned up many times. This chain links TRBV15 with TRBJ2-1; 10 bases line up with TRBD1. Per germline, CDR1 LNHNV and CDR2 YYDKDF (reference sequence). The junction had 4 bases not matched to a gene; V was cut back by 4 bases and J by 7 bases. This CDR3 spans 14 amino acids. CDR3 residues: CATSNDRGPNEQFF. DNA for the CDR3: TGTGCCACCAGCAATGACAGGGGGCCGAATGAGCAGTTCTTC.